The TCR delta chain under discussion was sequenced for a study of Vγ9Vδ2 T cells in congenital toxoplasmosis (dated by TCRdb to 2020 to 2022). Broadly, across the study: To diagnose congenital toxoplasmosis, IgG, IgM and IgA serology, Western blot and an in-house interferon-gamma release assay were used. In this study, researchers looked at the gamma and delta chain CDR3 repertoires of sorted blood gammadelta T cells, comparing infants congenitally infected with T. gondii against uninfected infants. Repertoires were sequenced from infants at 2 months after birth and at 1 year of age. TCR sequencing covered roughly five infected and under 11 uninfected infants at 2 months, plus 3 infected and 4 uninfected infants at 1 year. General study outcomes and caveats: Two months was the earliest age with enough suitable sample material for TCR repertoire analysis, so newborn repertoires were not sequenced. Repertoire differences between infected and uninfected infants were less clear at 1 year of age than at 2 months. Among roughly 2-month-old infants, germline-encoded fetal-type TRDV2 CDR3 sequences seemed to show up more often in infected than in uninfected infants, which suggests an in utero expansion footprint. High prevalence of a public TRGV9 clonotype was observed in both infected and uninfected infants. Compared with uninfected infants, infected infants at 2 months appeared to have fewer N additions in their TRGV9 and TRDV2 CDR3s, and this was especially true for TRDV2-TRDJ1 sequences.

cDNA was made by template-switch reverse transcription with TRGC- and TRDC-specific primers in one tube, using SuperScript II. The TRGC primer was designed so that it would bind both of the constant genes TRGC1 and TRGC2. The KAPA Real-Time Library Amplification Kit was used for TRG and TRD amplification, and AMPure XP bead purification was performed between steps. Index PCR with the Nextera XT Index Kit was used to add Illumina sequencing adapters. Sequencing of TRG and TRD amplicons was performed on an Illumina MiSeq with the V2 300 kit, and 150 bp paired-end reads were generated. As for the authors' bioinformatics: Read quality was checked with FastQC version 0.11.8 before further analysis. Reads were aligned against the TRG or TRD reference genes from GenBank, and CDR3 sequences were constructed using MiXCR version 3.0.3. Default MiXCR settings were used with one exception: TRDD gene segments were assembled from 3 consecutive nucleotides instead of 5. N additions, CDR3 length, J segment length and clonotype sharing between samples were calculated with VDJtools version 1.2.1. CDR3 sequences that were out of frame or contained stop codons were removed from the analysis. Infant repertoires were compared for overlap with previously published fetal, cord blood and adult blood Vgamma9Vdelta2 repertoires. Via CATT, TCRdb reprocessed the public reads, and rows with identical DNA were then joined. What appears here as the V and J calls and clone size reflects TCRdb's work, not the paper's. Here the sample has roughly 1,000 delta-chain clones; just under 20% occur a single time. Around a sixth of the sample belongs to the ten largest clones.

Relative to germline, V is 2 bases shorter and J is 1 base shorter, with 32 bases between their ends. The CDR3 has 22 amino acids, counting the end cysteine and phenylalanine. Solely the CDR3 DNA is kept, with 66 bases framed from the first base. From the germline V gene, CDR1 is TSWWSYY and CDR2 is QGS. Mothers of both infected and uninfected infants received the same treatment, using spiramycin and/or pyrimethamine plus sulfadiazine plus folinic acid. All infants, both infected and uninfected, were delivered at term after more than 37 weeks of gestation. Around 1 mL of blood was processed into PBMCs by Lymphoprep gradient centrifugation, then cryopreserved in liquid nitrogen and shipped to Belgium. Thawed PBMCs were labeled with Zombie NIR viability dye and stained with CD3, TCR gammadelta, Vgamma9 and Vdelta2 antibodies. Sorting of CD3+ TCRgammadelta+ T cells was performed on a FACSAria III, reaching a mean purity of almost 99%. For each sample, RNA was extracted from roughly 11,000 sorted gammadelta T cells with the RNeasy Micro Kit. Infants were born to mothers enrolled with primary T. gondii infection during pregnancy. Infant peripheral blood was collected at an outpatient microbiology and virology center in Pavia, Italy.

This clone has a handful of counts. Its antigen target is currently unknown. A clone one base away is much larger, so this may be a read error. In this chain, TRDV1 is recombined with TRDJ1; the best D guess is TRDD3, with 6 bases matching. Specimen: gamma-delta T cells from blood. This TCR derives from a child under 10 years old born to a mother with Toxoplasma gondii infection during pregnancy, either congenitally infected or uninfected (not recorded which). The DNA sequence reads TGTGCTCTTGGGGAAGTGTTTGAGATCCCACACTGGGAGAAAAGGGGCACCGATAAACTCATCTTT. Its coded protein is CALGEVFEIPHWEKRGTDKLIF.